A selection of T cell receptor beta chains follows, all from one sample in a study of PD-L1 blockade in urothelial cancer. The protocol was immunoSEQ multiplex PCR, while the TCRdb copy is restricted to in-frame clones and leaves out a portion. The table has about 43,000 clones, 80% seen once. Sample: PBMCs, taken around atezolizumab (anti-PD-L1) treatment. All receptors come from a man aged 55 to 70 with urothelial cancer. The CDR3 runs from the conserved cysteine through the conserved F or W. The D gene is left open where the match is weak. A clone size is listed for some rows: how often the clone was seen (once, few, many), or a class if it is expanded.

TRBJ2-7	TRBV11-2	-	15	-	TGTGCCAGCAGCCTCTCCGGGGGTCCCTCCTACGAGCAGTACTTC	CASSLSGGPSYEQYF
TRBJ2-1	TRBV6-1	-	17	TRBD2	TGTGCCAGCAGTGCAGTACTAGCGGGGGGGCTCTACAATGAGCAGTTCTTC	CASSAVLAGGLYNEQFF
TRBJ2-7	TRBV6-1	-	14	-	TGTGCCAGCAGCCCCTTCTCCACGGCGGAGAGGCAGTACTTC	CASSPFSTAERQYF
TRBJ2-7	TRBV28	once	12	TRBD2	TGTGCCAGCAGTTTGACGGGGGGCGAGCAGTACTTC	CASSLTGGEQYF
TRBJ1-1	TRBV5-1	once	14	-	TGCGCCAGCAGCATGACACAGGGGAACACTGAAGCTTTCTTT	CASSMTQGNTEAFF
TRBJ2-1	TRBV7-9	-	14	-	TGTGCCAGCAGCTTAGGACAGGATTACAATGAGCAGTTCTTC	CASSLGQDYNEQFF
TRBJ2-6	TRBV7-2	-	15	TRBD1	TGTGCCAGCAGCCGGACAGGGACTGGGGCCAACGTCCTGACTTTC	CASSRTGTGANVLTF
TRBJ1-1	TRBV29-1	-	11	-	TGCAGCGGGAGGGGGGGATATGAAGCTTTCTTT	CSGRGGYEAFF
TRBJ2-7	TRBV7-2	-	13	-	TGTGCCAGCAGCCCCCGGACAGCCTACGAGCAGTACTTC	CASSPRTAYEQYF
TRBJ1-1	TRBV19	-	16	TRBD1	TGTGCCAGTAGTATAGATTCGGGACAGCGAATACGGGAAGCTTTCTTT	CASSIDSGQRIREAFF
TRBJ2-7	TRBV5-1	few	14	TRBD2	TGCGCCAGCAGCTGGAGCGGGGGGAGCTACGAGCAGTACTTC	CASSWSGGSYEQYF
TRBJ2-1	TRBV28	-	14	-	TGTGCCAGCACCCGGACAACAACCTACAATGAGCAGTTCTTC	CASTRTTTYNEQFF
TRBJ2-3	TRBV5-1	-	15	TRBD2	TGCGCCAGCAGCTTGGAGACTAGCTCCACAGATACGCAGTATTTT	CASSLETSSTDTQYF
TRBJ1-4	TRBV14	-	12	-	TGTGCCAGCAGCTTTTCAAATGAAAAACTGTTTTTT	CASSFSNEKLFF
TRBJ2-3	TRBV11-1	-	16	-	TGTGCCAGCAGCTTAGCCCCCTTAGCGTGGGCAGATACGCAGTATTTT	CASSLAPLAWADTQYF
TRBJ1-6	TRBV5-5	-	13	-	TGTGCCAGCAGCGTAACAGGGCTTACACCCCTCCACTTT	CASSVTGLTPLHF
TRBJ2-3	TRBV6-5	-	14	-	TGTGCCAGCAGTCGGACAGCCCTCACAGATACGCAGTATTTT	CASSRTALTDTQYF
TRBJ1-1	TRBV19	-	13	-	TGTGCCAGTAGTATACGGGGGGACGGTGAAGCTTTCTTT	CASSIRGDGEAFF
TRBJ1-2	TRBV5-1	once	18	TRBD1	TGCGCCAGCAGCTTGGACGACCGGGACAGTGCATACCTCTATGGCTACACCTTC	CASSLDDRDSAYLYGYTF
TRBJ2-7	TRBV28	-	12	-	TGTGCCAGCAGTCTCTACAGGAACGAGCAGTACTTC	CASSLYRNEQYF
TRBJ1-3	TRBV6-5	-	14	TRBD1	TGTGCCAGCAGGGGACAGGGGACTGGAAACACCATATATTTT	CASRGQGTGNTIYF
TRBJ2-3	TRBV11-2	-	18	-	TGTGCCAGCAGCCTTCGAACAGACAGGTGGAGGTCCACAGATACGCAGTATTTT	CASSLRTDRWRSTDTQYF
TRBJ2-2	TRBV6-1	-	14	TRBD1	TGTGCCAGCATGCGGGACAGGCTCACCGGGGAGCTGTTTTTT	CASMRDRLTGELFF
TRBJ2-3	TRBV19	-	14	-	TGTGCCAGTAGTATAGCAGGGGATAAAGATACGCAGTATTTT	CASSIAGDKDTQYF
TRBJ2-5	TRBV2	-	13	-	TGTGCCAGCAGCGCTCAGGGAGGAGAGACCCAGTACTTC	CASSAQGGETQYF
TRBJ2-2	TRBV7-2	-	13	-	TGTGCCAGCAGCTCTCAGGGTCCCGGGGAGCTGTTTTTT	CASSSQGPGELFF
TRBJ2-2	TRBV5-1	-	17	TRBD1	TGCGCCAGCAGCTTGTGGGGGACAGGGACGAACACCGGGGAGCTGTTTTTT	CASSLWGTGTNTGELFF
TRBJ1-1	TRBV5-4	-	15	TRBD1	TGTGCCAGCACCCCTCCGGGACAGGGGAACACTGAAGCTTTCTTT	CASTPPGQGNTEAFF
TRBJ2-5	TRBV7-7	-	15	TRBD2	TGTGCTAGCAGCCTACTAGCGGGAGGGCCAGAGACCCAGTACTTC	CASSLLAGGPETQYF